The 30 T cell receptor beta chains reported below all come from one sample, sequenced in a study of shared clonotypes between healthy human individuals. Libraries were prepared by immunoSEQ multiplex PCR; TCRdb keeps only in-frame clonotypes and omits some of them. Seen here are roughly 2.2 million clones, 85% to 95% observed once, and the top ten hold 0.3% to 0.4%. Material: naive CD4+ T cells from PBMCs. The subset here: CD45RA+ positively selected. The source of these receptors is a man aged 18-30 years in good health. Some clones in this sample may be carry-over from other donors' samples.

The chain carries TRBV7-8 and TRBJ1-2, with D tentatively TRBD1 (6 bases). CDR3 length: 14 residues. The germline V and J ends were trimmed by 6 bases and 4 bases, with 15 bases remaining between them. Germline V gene lookup returns CDR1 SGHVS and CDR2 FQNEAQ. The CDR3 loop reads CASRSTTGPYGYTF. The CDR3 bases are TGTGCCAGCAGAAGTACTACAGGGCCCTATGGCTACACCTTC. Based on the CDR3 plus reference TRBV7-8 and TRBJ1-2, the full variable domain is GAGVSQSPRYKVAKRGQDVALRCDPISGHVSLFWYQQALGQGPEFLTYFQNEAQLDKSGLPSDRFFAERPEGSVSTLKIQRTQQEDSAVYLCASRSTTGPYGYTFGSGTRLTVV.

The chain joins TRBV10-1 to TRBJ2-7; 7 bases align to TRBD2. The germline gives CDR1 WNHNN, CDR2 SYGVQD (reference sequence). V was clipped by 5 bases and J by 6 bases; unmatched bases: 13. The CDR3 length is 15 residues. The CDR3 region has the DNA TGCGCCAGCAGTCCCACCGATCGGACTAGTCGCGAGCAGTACTTC. This sequence encodes CASSPTDRTSREQYF.

This chain joins TRBV7-2 and TRBJ1-2; the D is unclear. Germline CDR1 and CDR2: SGHTA and FQGNSA. There are 16 residues in the CDR3. Trimming stripped 2 bases from V and 2 bases from J, with 15 bases between. The CDR3 protein is CASSLFDAGGNYGYTF. CDR3 nucleotide sequence: TGTGCCAGCAGCTTATTCGATGCGGGCGGGAACTATGGCTACACCTTC.

CDR3 DNA: TGTGCCAGCAGCCAAGTTAGTCGGTCGGATACGCAGTATTTT. It codes for CASSQVSRSDTQYF. This chain links TRBV4-2 with TRBJ2-3; unclear D gene. V lost 1 base and J lost 6, with 11 bases in between. The CDR3 sequence is 14 residues long. Germline V CDR1 and CDR2: LGHNA, YNFKEQ.

This clone appeared once. The V and J genes are TRBV18 and TRBJ1-1, with TRBD1 as a possible D gene (6 bases). The V and J ends lost 5 bases and 14 bases respectively, with 24 bases between them. The germline gives CDR1 KGHSH, CDR2 LQKENI. CDR3 length: 14 amino acids. In DNA form, the CDR3 reads TGTGCCAGCTCAACTACGGCAGGGGCCCTGCCTGCGTTCTTT. Translation: CASSTTAGALPAFF.

This clone occurred once. The rearrangement joins TRBV6-5 to TRBJ1-4; D might be TRBD1 (6 bases). The CDR3 has 14 amino acids. With 6 bases removed from V and 3 bases from J, the gap between germline ends came to 11 bases. Germline loops: CDR1 MNHEY, CDR2 SVGAGI. CDR3: CASRRTVSNEKLFF. The CDR3 coding sequence is TGTGCCAGCAGGCGGACAGTGTCTAATGAAAAACTGTTTTTT.

Note on this clone: Other DNA sequences from this sample encode an identical CDR3 as well. The rearrangement links TRBV6-6 to TRBJ1-5; D unresolved. The CDR3 contains 12 residues. V was trimmed by 2 bases and J by 5 bases, leaving 4 bases between them. Germline CDR1 MNHNY, CDR2 SVGAGI (reference sequence). As DNA, the CDR3 is TGTGCCAGCAGTTACGGTGATCAGCCCCAGCATTTT. Encoded protein: CASSYGDQPQHF.

The chain combines TRBV6-1 with TRBJ1-2, with 7 bases identical to TRBD1. The V gene's germline CDR1 is MNHNS and CDR2 SASEGT. V shed 7 bases, J shed 4 bases, and the junction held 6 bases outside the gene matches. CDR3 length equals 13 residues. CDR3 sequence (DNA): TGTGCCAGCATATACAGGGGCGGCTATGGCTACACCTTC. Its protein product is CASIYRGGYGYTF.

The chain links TRBV7-2 to TRBJ2-3; no definite D call. Germline loops: CDR1 SGHTA, CDR2 FQGNSA. The CDR3 sequence is 15 residues long. The germline V and J ends were trimmed by 0 bases and 4 bases, with 11 bases remaining between them. CDR3 coding DNA: TGTGCCAGCAGCTTAGCGCGCTTAGCCCCAGATACGCAGTATTTT. This translates into CASSLARLAPDTQYF.

This rearrangement joins TRBV4-2 to TRBJ2-1, with D perhaps TRBD1 (5 bases). This CDR3 is built from 14 residues. V was pared by 1 base and J by 3 bases, with 7 bases between. Per germline, CDR1 LGHNA and CDR2 YNFKEQ. CDR3 sequence (DNA): TGTGCCAGCAGCCAAGGGGGCGACTACAATGAGCAGTTCTTC. It specifies CASSQGGDYNEQFF.

The rearrangement links TRBV7-9 to TRBJ2-7; D is possibly TRBD2 (6 bases). Germline CDR1 reads SEHNR; CDR2 reads FQNEAQ (reference sequence). The CDR3 sequence is 14 residues long. V lost 5 bases and J lost 2, with 13 bases in between. CDR3 amino acids: CASSPGTATYEQYF. For the CDR3, the DNA is TGTGCCAGCAGCCCCGGGACTGCTACCTACGAGCAGTACTTC.

This sequence joins TRBV5-1 and TRBJ2-7, with 7 bases lining up with TRBD2. Germline CDR1 reads SGHRS; CDR2 reads YFSETQ. The J segment lost 3 bases and the V segment lost 4 bases, leaving 13 bases of the junction unmatched. CDR3 length: 16 residues. CDR3 region: CASSPPPRGVLYEQYF. In DNA, the CDR3 is TGCGCCAGCAGCCCGCCCCCCCGGGGGGTTCTCTACGAGCAGTACTTC.

This chain joins TRBV14 and TRBJ1-1; D gene unclear. This CDR3 region has 11 residues. CDR1 SGHDN and CDR2 FVKESK come from the germline V gene. V was cut by 4 bases and J by 12 bases, with 12 bases left in between. The CDR3 nucleotides are TGTGCCAGCAGCCTGATTGGGATGCCTTTCTTT. Encoded protein: CASSLIGMPFF.

The chain carries TRBV28 and TRBJ1-1; TRBD1 might be the D (5 bases). V dropped 5 bases and J dropped 1 base, with 14 bases sitting between them. Germline V gene sequence: CDR1 MDHEN, CDR2 SYDVKM. This CDR3 comprises 15 residues. The CDR3 coding sequence is TGTGCCAGCAGTGACCCGGGAAGGGGGAACACTGAAGCTTTCTTT. Translation: CASSDPGRGNTEAFF.

The gene calls are TRBV11-3 and TRBJ2-5; D is perhaps TRBD2 (6 bases). V shed 4 bases and J shed 4 bases, with 13 bases lying between them. Germline CDR1 is SGHNT and CDR2 is YENEEA. The CDR3 runs to 14 residues. This chain's CDR3 is CASSSGTPPETQYF. The CDR3 DNA reads as TGTGCCAGCAGCTCCGGGACTCCACCAGAGACCCAGTACTTC.

The chain joins TRBV5-4 to TRBJ2-7; no clear D gene. The germline V gene has CDR1 SGHNT and CDR2 YYREEE (reference sequence). This CDR3 region has 13 residues. The V and J ends lost 1 base and 0 bases respectively, with 5 bases between them. This CDR3 reads CASSLRSSYEQYF. CDR3 in DNA: TGTGCCAGCAGCTTGAGGAGCTCCTACGAGCAGTACTTC.

This clone has only one observation. This specimen includes other DNA sequences encoding the same CDR3. V gene TRBV5-1 combines with J gene TRBJ2-1; 8 bases fit TRBD2. The CDR3 length is 16 residues. V lost 4 bases, J lost 1 base, and 7 bases stayed unmatched. Germline lookup yields CDR1 SGHRS and CDR2 YFSETQ. As DNA, the CDR3 is TGCGCCAGCAGCCTTGTAGCGGGATCTTCCTACAATGAGCAGTTCTTC. Residues: CASSLVAGSSYNEQFF.

The V and J genes are TRBV18 and TRBJ2-5; possible D gene TRBD2, 5 bases. From germline, CDR1 is KGHSH and CDR2 LQKENI. There are 14 residues in the CDR3. Between the trimmed V and J ends, which lost 3 bases and 5 bases, there was a span of 13 bases. The CDR3 bases are TGTGCCAGCTCACCGATTCCCCGAGGGGAGACCCAGTACTTC. It yields the protein CASSPIPRGETQYF.

The genes are TRBV6-4 and TRBJ1-5, with a tentative D call TRBD1 (5 bases). This CDR3 is 16 amino acids long. Looked up from germline, CDR1 is MRHNA and CDR2 is SNTAGT. V was cut by 1 base and J by 2 bases, with 12 bases left in between. Here the CDR3 reads CASSDCGQGCNQPQHF. CDR3 coding DNA: TGTGCCAGCAGTGACTGTGGGCAGGGTTGCAATCAGCCCCAGCATTTT.

This chain uses TRBV7-3 with TRBJ2-1, with D possibly matching TRBD2 (6 bases). Germline CDR1 reads SGHTA; CDR2 reads FQGTGA. This CDR3 comprises 15 residues. V lost 5 bases to trimming and J lost 6 bases, with 17 bases between them. CDR3 loop: CASSPQEGRFNEQFF. CDR3 sequence (DNA): TGTGCCAGCAGCCCTCAGGAGGGGCGGTTCAATGAGCAGTTCTTC.

The chain recombines TRBV29-1 with TRBJ2-1; D possibly corresponds to TRBD1 (6 bases). The CDR3 length is 15 residues. V lost 4 bases and J 5 bases, leaving 18 bases between the germline ends. Germline lookup yields CDR1 SQVTM and CDR2 ANQGSEA. The CDR3 nucleotides are TGCAGCGTTGTTGGGCAGGGGATAAAACACAATGAGCAGTTCTTC. It codes for CSVVGQGIKHNEQFF.

This chain's CDR3 is CASSDYGSGRYNEQFF. CDR3 coding DNA: TGTGCCAGCAGTGACTACGGTTCCGGGAGGTACAATGAGCAGTTCTTC. This chain connects TRBV6-4 to TRBJ2-1; 7 bases agree with TRBD2. There are 16 residues in the CDR3. The germline V gene has CDR1 MRHNA and CDR2 SNTAGT. V was pared by 1 base and J by 4 bases, with 7 bases of the junction left unmatched.

This clone occurred a few times. The chain employs TRBV29-1 and TRBJ2-3; 8 bases fit TRBD2. The CDR3 is 13 residues long. V shed 6 bases, J shed 0 bases, and the junction held 2 bases outside the gene matches. Germline values: CDR1 SQVTM, CDR2 ANQGSEA. The CDR3 region is CSVSGRSTDTQYF. The DNA of the CDR3 is TGCAGCGTAAGCGGGAGAAGCACAGATACGCAGTATTTT.

This sequence joins TRBV5-4 and TRBJ1-2; D is perhaps TRBD1 (5 bases). The CDR3 runs 17 residues. The V end was cut by 3 bases, the J end by 7 bases, with 25 bases between. The V gene's germline CDR1 is SGHNT and CDR2 YYREEE (reference sequence). This CDR3 is CASSSPTESLGFVGYTF. CDR3 in DNA: TGTGCCAGCAGCTCCCCGACAGAGAGTTTAGGATTCGTTGGCTACACCTTC.

The chain combines TRBV5-1 with TRBJ2-1; TRBD1 or TRBD2 may be the D gene (7 bases each). Trimming removed 4 bases from V and 4 bases from J, with 15 bases in between. The germline CDR1 and CDR2 sequences are SGHRS and YFSETQ. The CDR3 has 15 residues. CDR3 loop: CASSKAGGVYNEQFF. The CDR3 region has the DNA TGCGCCAGCAGCAAGGCAGGGGGGGTTTACAATGAGCAGTTCTTC.

The CDR3 coding sequence is TGTGCCATCAGTGGGCCACCTCAAGAGCAGTACTTC. Translating it yields CAISGPPQEQYF. The V call is TRBV10-3, the J call TRBJ2-7; unclear D gene. This CDR3 has 12 residues. From germline, CDR1 is ENHRY and CDR2 SYGVKD. The germline V and J ends were trimmed by 4 bases and 7 bases, with 11 bases remaining between them.

This clone was seen more than once but under ten times. V gene TRBV10-3 combines with J gene TRBJ2-3; D remains unclear. V was shortened by 4 bases and J by 3 bases, with 2 bases between the two germline ends. The CDR3 sequence is 11 residues long. Germline assignment: CDR1 ENHRY and CDR2 SYGVKD. CDR3 region: CAISGTDTQYF. DNA for the CDR3: TGTGCCATCAGTGGGACAGATACGCAGTATTTT.

This clone was seen once. CDR3 bases: TGTGCCTGGAGTTCCGGTGATAGCGGATACACAGATACGCAGTATTTT. Protein: CAWSSGDSGYTDTQYF. This chain uses TRBV30 with TRBJ2-3; a weak D match, TRBD2 (6 bases). The germline V and J ends were trimmed by 2 bases and 2 bases, with 17 bases remaining between them. The CDR3 is 16 residues long. Per germline, CDR1 GTSNPN and CDR2 SVGIG (reference sequence). Supplemented by reference TRBV30 and TRBJ2-3, the full variable domain reads SQTIHQWPATLVQPVGSPLSLECTVEGTSNPNLYWYRQAAGRGLQLLFYSVGIGQISSEVPQNLSASRPQDRQFILSSKKLLLSDSGFYLCAWSSGDSGYTDTQYFGPGTRLTVL.

This clone was recorded only once. This chain uses TRBV11-2 with TRBJ2-7, with D unclear. The ends were cut back, 5 bases at V and 4 bases at J, with 9 bases in the middle. Germline V CDR1 and CDR2: SGHAT, FQNNGV. The CDR3 is 12 amino acids. CDR3 sequence: CASSRLPYEQYF. In DNA form, the CDR3 reads TGTGCCAGCAGCCGACTGCCTTACGAGCAGTACTTC. Full variable domain (missing parts from reference TRBV11-2 and TRBJ2-7): EAGVAQSPRYKIIEKRQSVAFWCNPISGHATLYWYQQILGQGPKLLIQFQNNGVVDDSQLPKDRFSAERLKGVDSTLKIQPAKLEDSAVYLCASSRLPYEQYFGPGTRLTVT.

This clone has a single count. Other DNA sequences in this specimen translate into the identical CDR3. This rearrangement joins TRBV11-2 to TRBJ2-7; no firm D call. The CDR3 contains 13 residues. Germline CDR1 reads SGHAT; CDR2 reads FQNNGV. Trimming left V 0 bases short and J 1 base short, with 4 bases between. In DNA, the CDR3 is TGTGCCAGCAGCTTAGATAGTTCCTACGAGCAGTACTTC. It specifies CASSLDSSYEQYF.